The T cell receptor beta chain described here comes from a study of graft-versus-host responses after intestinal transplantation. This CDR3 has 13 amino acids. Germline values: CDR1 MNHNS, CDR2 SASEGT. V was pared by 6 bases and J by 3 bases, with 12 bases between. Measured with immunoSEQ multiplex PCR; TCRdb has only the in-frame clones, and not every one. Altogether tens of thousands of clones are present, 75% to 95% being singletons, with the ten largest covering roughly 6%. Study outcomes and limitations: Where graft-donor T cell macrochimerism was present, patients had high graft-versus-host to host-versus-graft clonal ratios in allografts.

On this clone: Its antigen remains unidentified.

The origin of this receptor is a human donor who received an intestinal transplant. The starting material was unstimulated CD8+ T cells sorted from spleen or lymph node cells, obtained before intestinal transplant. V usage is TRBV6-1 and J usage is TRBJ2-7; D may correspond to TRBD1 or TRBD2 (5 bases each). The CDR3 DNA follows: TGTGCCAGCAGCCCCGGGACCGACTACGAGCAGTACTTC. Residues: CASSPGTDYEQYF.